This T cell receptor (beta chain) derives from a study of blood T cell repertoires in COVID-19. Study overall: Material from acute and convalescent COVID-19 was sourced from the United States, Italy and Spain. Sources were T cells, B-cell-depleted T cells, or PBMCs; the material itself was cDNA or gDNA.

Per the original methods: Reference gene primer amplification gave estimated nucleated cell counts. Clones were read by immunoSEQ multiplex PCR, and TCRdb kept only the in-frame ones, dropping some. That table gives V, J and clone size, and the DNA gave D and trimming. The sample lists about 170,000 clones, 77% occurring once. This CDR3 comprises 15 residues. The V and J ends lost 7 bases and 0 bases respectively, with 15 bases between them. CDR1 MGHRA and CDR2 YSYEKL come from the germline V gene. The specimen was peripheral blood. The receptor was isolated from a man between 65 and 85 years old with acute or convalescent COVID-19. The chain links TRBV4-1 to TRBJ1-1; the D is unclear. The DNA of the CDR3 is TGCGCCAGCACGGAAAGGAGAGGGATGAACACTGAAGCTTTCTTT. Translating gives CASTERRGMNTEAFF.